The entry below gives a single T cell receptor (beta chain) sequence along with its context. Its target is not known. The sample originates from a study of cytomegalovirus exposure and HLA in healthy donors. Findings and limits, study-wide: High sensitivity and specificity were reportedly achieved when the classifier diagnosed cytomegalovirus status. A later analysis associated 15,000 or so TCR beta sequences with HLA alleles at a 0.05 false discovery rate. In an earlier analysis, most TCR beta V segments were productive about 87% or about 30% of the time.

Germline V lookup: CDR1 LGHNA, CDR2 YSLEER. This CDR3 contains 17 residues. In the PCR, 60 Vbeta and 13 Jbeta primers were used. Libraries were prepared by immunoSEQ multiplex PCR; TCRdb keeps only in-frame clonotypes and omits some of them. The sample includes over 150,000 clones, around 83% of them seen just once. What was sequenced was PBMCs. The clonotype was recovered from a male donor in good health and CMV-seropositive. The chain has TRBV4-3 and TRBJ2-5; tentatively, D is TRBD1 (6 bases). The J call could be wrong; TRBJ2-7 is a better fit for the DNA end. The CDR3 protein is CASSQELAGAILYEQYF. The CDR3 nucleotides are TGCGCCAGCAGCCAAGAGCTCGCAGGGGCAATTTTATACGAGCAGTACTTC.